Shown below are 16 T cell receptor beta chains from a single sample sequenced in a study of identical twins. Each CDR3 protein is one row after TCRdb ran MiXCR on the 5' RACE reads. The table shows 700,000 or so distinct CDR3 sequences, with roughly 20% occurring only once. The same sample was also studied in work on T cells expressing NK-cell markers.

Sequenced material: PBMCs. The receptors come from a woman aged 18-29 years in good health.

This clonotype was counted only a few times. V and J are TRBV7-2 and TRBJ2-1, with TRBD2 matching 9 bases. Germline V gene lookup returns CDR1 SGHTA and CDR2 FQGNSA. The trim removed 1 base at V and 10 bases at J, leaving 8 bases unmatched. The CDR3 is made up of 15 amino acids. CDR3 protein: CASSLGGGRAREQFF. CDR3 sequence (DNA): TGTGCCAGCAGCTTAGGGGGCGGGAGGGCCCGGGAGCAGTTCTTC.

The chain carries TRBV30 and TRBJ2-1, with D perhaps being TRBD1 or TRBD2 (5 bases each). V dropped 1 base and J dropped 7 bases, with 11 bases sitting between them. CDR1 and CDR2 (germline): GTSNPN, SVGIG (reference sequence). The CDR3 consists of 13 residues. The DNA for the CDR3 is TGTGCCTGGAGTGGGGACCTGGGGAATGAGCAGTTCTTC. Amino acid sequence: CAWSGDLGNEQFF.

The chain uses TRBV5-1 and TRBJ2-2; TRBD1 agrees at 7 bases. CDR3 length: 16 amino acids. Germline lookup yields CDR1 SGHRS and CDR2 YFSETQ. After removal of 2 bases from V and 6 bases from J, the junction contained 10 bases not matched to a gene. The CDR3: CASSFDRADGPGELFF. CDR3 bases: TGCGCCAGCAGCTTTGACAGGGCTGATGGCCCCGGGGAGCTGTTTTTT. The variable domain in full, with the rest retrieved from reference TRBV5-1 and TRBJ2-2, is KAGVTQTPRYLIKTRGQQVTLSCSPISGHRSVSWYQQTPGQGLQFLFEYFSETQRNKGNFPGRFSGRQFSNSRSEMNVSTLELGDSALYLCASSFDRADGPGELFFGEGSRLTVL.

The V gene is TRBV20-1, the J gene TRBJ2-5; perhaps TRBD1 as D (6 bases). Trimming shortened V by 0 bases and J by 2 bases, and 19 bases separated the two germline ends. Germline-derived CDR1 and CDR2 are DFQATT and SNEGSKA (reference sequence). The CDR3 extends over 17 amino acids. DNA for the CDR3: TGCAGTGCTAGAGATGCGGTCCCTAGGGGGAGTCAAGAGACCCAGTACTTC. This sequence encodes CSARDAVPRGSQETQYF.

The V and J genes are TRBV6-2 or TRBV6-3 and TRBJ2-7; TRBD2 is a possible D gene (6 bases). Trimming cost V 2 bases and J 5 bases, with 10 bases left between them. CDR3 length: 13 amino acids. Germline assignment: CDR1 MNHEY and CDR2 SVGEGT. CDR3 bases: TGTGCCAGCAGTTACGAATGGAGGGACGAGCAGTACTTC. The encoded protein is CASSYEWRDEQYF.

The rearrangement uses TRBV10-3 and TRBJ2-1, with D perhaps matching TRBD1 or TRBD2 (6 bases each). The CDR3 is made up of 16 amino acids. The V gene's germline CDR1 is ENHRY and CDR2 SYGVKD. Trimming shortened V by 4 bases and J by 3 bases, and 16 bases separated the two germline ends. CDR3 region: CAISVGGFGVYNEQFF. The DNA for the CDR3 is TGTGCCATCAGTGTAGGGGGGTTCGGAGTCTACAATGAGCAGTTCTTC.

The rearrangement uses TRBV20-1 and TRBJ2-3, with unresolved D. The germline CDR1 and CDR2 sequences are DFQATT and SNEGSKA (reference sequence). Trimming took 6 bases from V and 0 from J, leaving 13 bases between them. This CDR3 is built from 14 residues. The CDR3 reads CSARRSRSTDTQYF. CDR3 nucleotides: TGCAGTGCCCGTCGATCCCGTAGCACAGATACGCAGTATTTT.

Written as DNA, the CDR3 is TGTGCCAGCACCGACACTAGAAGCTACGAGCAGTACTTC. Residues: CASTDTRSYEQYF. The chain is built from TRBV6-2 or TRBV6-3 and TRBJ2-7, with D maybe TRBD2 (5 bases). The germline gives CDR1 MNHEY, CDR2 SVGEGT. V was pared by 7 bases and J by 3 bases, with 13 bases between. This CDR3 is 13 amino acids long.

This clonotype was counted between two and nine times. The rearrangement links TRBV30 to TRBJ1-2, with D possibly being TRBD1 (6 bases). Trimming left V 5 bases short and J 3 bases short, with 19 bases between. Germline V lookup: CDR1 GTSNPN, CDR2 SVGIG (reference sequence). This CDR3 contains 15 residues. Here the CDR3 reads CAWWGRGKDDYGYTF. CDR3 DNA: TGTGCCTGGTGGGGGAGGGGGAAGGACGACTATGGCTACACCTTC.

This clonotype was found a few times. This rearrangement joins TRBV7-2 to TRBJ2-7, with D perhaps assigned TRBD1 or TRBD2 (5 bases each). The CDR3 runs 15 residues. Looked up from germline, CDR1 is SGHTA and CDR2 is FQGNSA. V dropped 8 bases and J dropped 3 bases, with 20 bases sitting between them. The DNA for the CDR3 is TGTGCCAGCTCATACAGCGGACAATTTGGCTACGAGCAGTACTTC. Protein sequence: CASSYSGQFGYEQYF.

This clonotype was detected only a few times. The chain has TRBV3-1 and TRBJ2-7; D is tentatively TRBD1 or TRBD2 (5 bases each). CDR3 length: 14 residues. Trimming pared 4 bases from V and 3 bases from J, leaving 13 bases between. Germline CDR1 and CDR2: LGHDT and YNNKEL (reference sequence). The CDR3 protein is CASSRGTEFYEQYF. The CDR3 nucleotides read TGTGCCAGCAGCCGGGGGACGGAGTTCTACGAGCAGTACTTC.

This clonotype was recorded only once. The chain has TRBV5-1 and TRBJ1-2; 7 positions agree with TRBD1. Germline V CDR1 and CDR2: SGHRS, YFSETQ. With V trimmed by 4 bases and J by 8 bases, 14 bases remained unmatched. The CDR3 runs 15 residues. The CDR3 nucleotides read TGCGCCAGCAGCCTTCAATTACAGGGGACGGGCGGCTACACCTTC. Its translation is CASSLQLQGTGGYTF.

This clonotype was observed a few times. The chain links TRBV20-1 to TRBJ1-6; D possibly corresponds to TRBD1 (6 bases). CDR3 size: 15 residues. The V and J ends lost 2 bases and 6 bases respectively, with 14 bases between them. Germline values: CDR1 DFQATT, CDR2 SNEGSKA (reference sequence). CDR3 sequence: CSARPGQLSNSPLHF. DNA for the CDR3: TGCAGTGCTAGACCGGGACAACTTTCTAATTCACCCCTCCACTTT.

This clonotype was observed a handful of times. The chain is built from TRBV20-1 and TRBJ1-2, with 7 bases lining up with TRBD1. Unmatched junction bases numbered 9, after V lost 0 bases and J lost 8 bases. CDR3 size: 14 residues. Germline CDR1 reads DFQATT; CDR2 reads SNEGSKA (reference sequence). The CDR3 sequence: CSAREGRGAWGYTF. CDR3 bases: TGCAGTGCTAGAGAGGGCAGGGGGGCATGGGGCTACACCTTC.

This chain joins TRBV7-2 and TRBJ2-7; 8 positions agree with TRBD1. The CDR3 runs to 15 residues. V shed 4 bases, J shed 6 bases, and the junction held 11 bases outside the gene matches. CDR1 is SGHTA and CDR2 is FQGNSA in the germline V gene. CDR3 residues: CASSSQTGEYGEQYF. The CDR3 DNA reads TGTGCCAGCAGCTCCCAGACAGGGGAGTACGGCGAGCAGTACTTC. Filled out from reference TRBV7-2 and TRBJ2-7, the complete variable domain reads GAGVSQSPSNKVTEKGKDVELRCDPISGHTALYWYRQSLGQGLEFLIYFQGNSAPDKSGLPSDRFSAERTGGSVSTLTIQRTQQEDSAVYLCASSSQTGEYGEQYFGPGTRLTVT.

This chain connects TRBV5-1 to TRBJ1-4; possible D gene TRBD1, 5 bases. Germline CDR1 SGHRS, CDR2 YFSETQ. The germline V and J ends were trimmed by 4 bases and 8 bases, with 21 bases remaining between them. This CDR3 has 16 amino acids. CDR3 sequence reads: CASSRKWDQKLEKLFF. As DNA, the CDR3 is TGCGCCAGCAGCCGCAAATGGGACCAGAAGCTCGAAAAACTGTTTTTT.